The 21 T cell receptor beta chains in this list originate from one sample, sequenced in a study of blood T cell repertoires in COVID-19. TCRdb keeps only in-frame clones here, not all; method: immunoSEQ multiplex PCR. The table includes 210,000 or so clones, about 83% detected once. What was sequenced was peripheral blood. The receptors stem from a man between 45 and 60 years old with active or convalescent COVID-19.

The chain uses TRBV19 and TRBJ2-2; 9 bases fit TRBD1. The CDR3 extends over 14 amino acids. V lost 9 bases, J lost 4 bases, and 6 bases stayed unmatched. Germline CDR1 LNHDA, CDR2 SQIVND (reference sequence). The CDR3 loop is CASLDRGGTGELFF. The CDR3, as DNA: TGTGCCAGCCTGGACAGGGGTGGCACCGGGGAGCTGTTTTTT.

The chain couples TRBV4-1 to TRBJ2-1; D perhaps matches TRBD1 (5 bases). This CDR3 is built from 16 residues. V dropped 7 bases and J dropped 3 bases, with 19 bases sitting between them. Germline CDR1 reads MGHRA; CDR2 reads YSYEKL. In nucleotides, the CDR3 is TGCGCCAGCAAGATTGGCGCTTACCAGGGCTACAATGAGCAGTTCTTC. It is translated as CASKIGAYQGYNEQFF.

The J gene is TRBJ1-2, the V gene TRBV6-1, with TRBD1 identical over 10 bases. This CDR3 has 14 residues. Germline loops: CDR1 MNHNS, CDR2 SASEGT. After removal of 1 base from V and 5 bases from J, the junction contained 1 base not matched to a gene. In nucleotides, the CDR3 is TGTGCCAGCAGTGAAGTGGGACAGGGGTATGGCTACACCTTC. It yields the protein CASSEVGQGYGYTF.

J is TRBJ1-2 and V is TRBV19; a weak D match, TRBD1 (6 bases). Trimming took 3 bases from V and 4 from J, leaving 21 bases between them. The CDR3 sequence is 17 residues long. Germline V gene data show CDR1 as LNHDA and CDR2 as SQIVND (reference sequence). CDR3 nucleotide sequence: TGTGCCAGTAGTATTGGTGAGATGGGGGCTCGGGGCTATGGCTACACCTTC. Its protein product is CASSIGEMGARGYGYTF.

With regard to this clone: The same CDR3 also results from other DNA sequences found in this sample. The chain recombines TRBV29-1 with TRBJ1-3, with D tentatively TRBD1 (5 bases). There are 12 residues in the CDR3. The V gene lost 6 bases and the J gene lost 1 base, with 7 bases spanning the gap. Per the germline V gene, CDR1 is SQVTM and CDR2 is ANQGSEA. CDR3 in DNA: TGCAGCGTCAGGGATTCTGGAAACACCATATATTTT. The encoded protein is CSVRDSGNTIYF.

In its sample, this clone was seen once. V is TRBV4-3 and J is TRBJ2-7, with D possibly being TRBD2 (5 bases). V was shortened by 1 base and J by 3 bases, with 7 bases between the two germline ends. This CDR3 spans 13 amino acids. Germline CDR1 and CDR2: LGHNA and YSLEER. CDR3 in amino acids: CASSQGGLYEQYF. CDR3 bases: TGCGCCAGCAGCCAAGGAGGACTCTACGAGCAGTACTTC.

Here the CDR3 reads CASSQDLGRGSYEQYF. Here the CDR3 DNA reads TGCGCCAGCAGCCAAGATCTCGGGAGGGGCTCCTACGAGCAGTACTTC. The chain joins TRBV4-1 to TRBJ2-7; the match to TRBD2 covers 8 bases. Trimming cost V 0 bases and J 0 bases; bases outside gene matches: 4. This CDR3 has 16 residues. Germline V gene lookup returns CDR1 MGHRA and CDR2 YSYEKL.

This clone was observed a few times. CDR3 bases: TGTGCCAGCAGTTGGACTAGTGGGAATGAGCAGTTCTTC. Translation gives CASSWTSGNEQFF. V and J are TRBV27 and TRBJ2-1; 7 bases match TRBD2. Trimming took 4 bases from V and 7 from J; bases not matched to a gene: 4. The CDR3 runs to 13 residues. Germline V lookup: CDR1 MNHEY, CDR2 SMNVEV (reference sequence).

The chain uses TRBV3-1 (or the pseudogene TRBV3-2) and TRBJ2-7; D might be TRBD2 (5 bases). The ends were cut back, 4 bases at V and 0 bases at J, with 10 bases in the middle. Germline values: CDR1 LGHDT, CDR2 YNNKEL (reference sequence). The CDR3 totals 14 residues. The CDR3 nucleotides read TGTGCCAGCAGCCGCACTCGGGACTCCTACGAGCAGTACTTC. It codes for CASSRTRDSYEQYF.

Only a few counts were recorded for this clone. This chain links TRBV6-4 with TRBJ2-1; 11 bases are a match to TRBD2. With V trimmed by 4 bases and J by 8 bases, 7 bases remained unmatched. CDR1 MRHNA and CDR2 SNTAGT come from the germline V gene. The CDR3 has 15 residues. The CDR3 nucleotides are TGTGCCAGCAGTGTCCTAGCGGGGGGCGGCGATGAGCAGTTCTTC. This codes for CASSVLAGGGDEQFF.

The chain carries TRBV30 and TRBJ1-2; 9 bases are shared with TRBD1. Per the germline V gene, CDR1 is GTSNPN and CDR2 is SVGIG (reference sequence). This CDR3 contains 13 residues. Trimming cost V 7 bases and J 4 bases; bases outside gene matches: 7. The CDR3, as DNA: TGTGCCTCACAGGGGGCGAGGGGCTATGGCTACACCTTC. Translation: CASQGARGYGYTF.

DNA for the CDR3: TGTGCCAGCAGCCCCGGGGGAGTCCTAGACCAGAACTATGGCTACACCTTC. It codes for CASSPGGVLDQNYGYTF. The chain has TRBV7-9 and TRBJ1-2; D possibly corresponds to TRBD1 (5 bases). CDR1 is SEHNR, CDR2 FQNEAQ, per germline (reference sequence). The CDR3 consists of 17 residues. Deletions cut 5 bases from V and 2 bases from J, with 21 bases between.

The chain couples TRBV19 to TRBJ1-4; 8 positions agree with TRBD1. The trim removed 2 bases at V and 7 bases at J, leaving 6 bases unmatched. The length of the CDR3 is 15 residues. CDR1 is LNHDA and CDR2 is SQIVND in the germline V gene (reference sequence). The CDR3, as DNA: TGTGCCAGTAGTATAATCAGGGGGCAGGGTGAAAAACTGTTTTTT. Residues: CASSIIRGQGEKLFF.

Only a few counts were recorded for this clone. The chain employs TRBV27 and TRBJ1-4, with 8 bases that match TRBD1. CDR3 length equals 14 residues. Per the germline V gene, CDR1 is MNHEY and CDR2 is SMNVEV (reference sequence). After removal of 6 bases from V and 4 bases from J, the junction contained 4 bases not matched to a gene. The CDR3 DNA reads TGTGCCAGCAGCCAGGGGGCCTATAATGAAAAACTGTTTTTT. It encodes CASSQGAYNEKLFF.

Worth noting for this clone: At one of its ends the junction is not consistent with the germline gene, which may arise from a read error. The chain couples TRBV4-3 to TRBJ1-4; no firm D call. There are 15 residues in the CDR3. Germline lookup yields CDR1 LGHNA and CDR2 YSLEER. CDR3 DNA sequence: TGCGCCAGCAGCCAAGATCTGACCGGGAATGGAAAACTGTTTTTT. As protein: CASSQDLTGNGKLFF.

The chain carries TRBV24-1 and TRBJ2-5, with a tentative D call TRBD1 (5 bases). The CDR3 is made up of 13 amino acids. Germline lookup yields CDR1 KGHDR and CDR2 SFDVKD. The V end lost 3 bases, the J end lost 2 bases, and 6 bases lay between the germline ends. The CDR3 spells CATSDAGQETQYF. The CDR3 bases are TGTGCCACCAGTGATGCAGGGCAAGAGACCCAGTACTTC.

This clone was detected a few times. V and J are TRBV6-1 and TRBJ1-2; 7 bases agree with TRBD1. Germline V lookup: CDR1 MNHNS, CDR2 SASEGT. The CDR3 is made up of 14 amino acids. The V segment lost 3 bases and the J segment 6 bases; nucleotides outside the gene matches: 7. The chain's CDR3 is CASSDPTGYDGYTF. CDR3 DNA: TGTGCCAGCAGTGACCCGACAGGGTACGATGGCTACACCTTC.

CDR3 in amino acids: CSVVTGSYEQYF. In nucleotides, the CDR3 is TGCAGCGTTGTGACAGGGTCCTACGAGCAGTACTTC. The chain has TRBV29-1 and TRBJ2-7, with TRBD1 matching over 7 bases. CDR1 is SQVTM, CDR2 ANQGSEA, per germline. The length of the CDR3 is 12 residues. The trim removed 4 bases at V and 1 base at J, leaving 1 base unmatched.

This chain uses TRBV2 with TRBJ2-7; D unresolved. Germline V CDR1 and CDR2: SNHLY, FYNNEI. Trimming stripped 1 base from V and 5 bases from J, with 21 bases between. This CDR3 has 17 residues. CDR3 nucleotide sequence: TGTGCCAGCAGTGAAGAAGTCGGAGCCTATTCGAGCGACGAGCAGTACTTC. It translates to CASSEEVGAYSSDEQYF.

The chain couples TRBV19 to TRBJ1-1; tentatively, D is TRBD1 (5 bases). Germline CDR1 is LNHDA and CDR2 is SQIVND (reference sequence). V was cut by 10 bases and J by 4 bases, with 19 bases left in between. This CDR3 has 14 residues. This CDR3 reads CATSVGVGGTEAFF. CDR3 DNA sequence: TGTGCCACCTCCGTCGGGGTGGGGGGCACTGAAGCTTTCTTT.

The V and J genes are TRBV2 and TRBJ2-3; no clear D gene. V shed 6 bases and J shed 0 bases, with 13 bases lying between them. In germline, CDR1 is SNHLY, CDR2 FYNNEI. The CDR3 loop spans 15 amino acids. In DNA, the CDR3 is TGTGCCAGCAGCGCACACCGCCCTAGCACAGATACGCAGTATTTT. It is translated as CASSAHRPSTDTQYF.